The 8 T cell receptor beta chains given below trace back to one sample, sequenced in a study of CD8 T cells in Susac syndrome. With random hexamers, reverse transcription was performed on about 0.5 to 1 ug of RNA. Each CDR3 protein gets one entry after TCRdb re-called the immunoSEQ multiplex PCR reads with MiXCR. Of nearly 110,000 distinct CDR3 sequences listed, roughly 95% were seen once; the top ten hold 0.41%. The specimen was CD8+ T cells from PBMCs. These TCRs come from a human donor with Susac syndrome.

The chain uses TRBV9 and TRBJ2-4; maybe TRBD1 (5 bases). The CDR3 consists of 14 residues. V gave up 5 bases and J gave up 7 bases, with 16 bases separating them. Germline V gene data show CDR1 as SGDLS and CDR2 as YYNGEE. CDR3 protein: CASSPEKGRNIQYF. DNA for the CDR3: TGTGCCAGCAGTCCGGAGAAGGGGCGCAACATTCAGTACTTC.

This chain connects TRBV3-1 to TRBJ2-7; 9 bases map to TRBD1. V trimming: 5 bases; J trimming: 3 bases; junction bases outside the gene matches: 5. The CDR3 length is 14 residues. The germline CDR1 and CDR2 sequences are LGHDT and YNNKEL (reference sequence). CDR3 sequence reads: CASSAGTGIYEQYF. CDR3 DNA: TGTGCCAGCAGCGCCGGGACAGGGATCTACGAGCAGTACTTC.

The chain couples TRBV20-1 to TRBJ2-1, with a weak D call TRBD1 (6 bases). The CDR3 is made up of 10 amino acids. The V gene's germline CDR1 is DFQATT and CDR2 SNEGSKA (reference sequence). Trimming left V 5 bases short and J 8 bases short, with 7 bases between. CDR3 residues: CSAEGDEQFF. CDR3 nucleotides: TGCAGTGCTGAGGGGGATGAGCAGTTCTTC.

J is TRBJ2-4 and V is TRBV12-3 or TRBV12-4, with TRBD2 matching over 8 bases. The J segment lost 3 bases and the V segment lost 6 bases, leaving 4 bases of the junction unmatched. The CDR3 contains 14 residues. CDR3 in DNA: TGTGCCAGCAGACCTGCGGGAGGCAAAAACATTCAGTACTTC. Translation gives CASRPAGGKNIQYF.

The V gene is TRBV12-5, the J gene TRBJ2-7, with 7 bases aligning to TRBD1. Germline assignment: CDR1 LGHNT and CDR2 FRNRAP. The CDR3 runs to 14 residues. V lost 6 bases and J lost 3; bases outside the gene matches: 8. CDR3 DNA: TGTGCTAGTGGGGGAAAGACAGGGAACTACGAGCAGTACTTC. Protein sequence: CASGGKTGNYEQYF.

The chain recombines TRBV20-1 with TRBJ1-1; D is unresolved. Germline CDR1 is DFQATT and CDR2 is SNEGSKA (reference sequence). The CDR3 is 18 residues long. Trimming took 3 bases from V and 2 from J, leaving 25 bases between them. CDR3 sequence: CSARPPYGEGLENTEAFF. The CDR3 DNA reads as TGCAGTGCTAGGCCGCCGTACGGAGAGGGCCTTGAAAACACTGAAGCTTTCTTT.

The chain has TRBV5-1 and TRBJ2-1; D is tentatively TRBD1 or TRBD2 (5 bases each). V was shortened by 2 bases and J by 11 bases, with 8 bases between the two germline ends. The germline V gene has CDR1 SGHRS and CDR2 YFSETQ. The CDR3 is made up of 11 amino acids. CDR3 protein: CASSFGGQQFF. In DNA form, the CDR3 reads TGCGCCAGCAGCTTTGGGGGACAGCAGTTCTTC. The complete variable domain, with remaining parts taken from reference TRBV5-1 and TRBJ2-1, reads KAGVTQTPRYLIKTRGQQVTLSCSPISGHRSVSWYQQTPGQGLQFLFEYFSETQRNKGNFPGRFSGRQFSNSRSEMNVSTLELGDSALYLCASSFGGQQFFGPGTRLTVL.

The table lists this clonotype with a count of one. The rearrangement uses TRBV12-3 or TRBV12-4 and TRBJ1-2; D is possibly TRBD1 (6 bases). Trimming removed 6 bases from V and 4 bases from J, with 15 bases in between. The CDR3 covers 14 residues. The CDR3 reads CASSQRGAGYGYTF. DNA of the CDR3: TGTGCCAGCAGCCAGAGGGGGGCGGGCTATGGCTACACCTTC.